This T cell receptor beta chain is drawn from a study of blood T cell repertoires in COVID-19. Study overall: The analysed material was cDNA or gDNA that came from T cells, B-cell-depleted T cells, or PBMCs.

The CDR3 extends over 16 amino acids. Germline loops: CDR1 SGHAT, CDR2 FQNNGV. V lost 1 base to trimming and J lost 8 bases; unmatched junction nucleotides: 12. The repertoire was sequenced with immunoSEQ multiplex PCR; TCRdb's copy has only in-frame clones and lacks some. In the table there are fewer than 200,000 clones, 85% of which are singletons. The sample was peripheral blood. The chain employs TRBV11-2 and TRBJ2-7; 9 bases fit TRBD1. This clonotype was sampled from a human donor with acute or convalescent COVID-19. The donor label of this sample is uncertain. The CDR3 region has the DNA TGTGCCAGCAGCTTAGCTGCCACGGGACAGGGTCCCAAGCAGTACTTC. It is translated as CASSLAATGQGPKQYF.